This T cell receptor (beta chain) was captured in a study of patients and donors after allogeneic stem cell transplantation. TCRdb reprocessed the RT-PCR reads with MiXCR, giving one entry per CDR3 protein. There are fewer than 75,000 distinct CDR3 sequences in the sample; roughly 13% occur only once, and less than 35% lies in the top ten. The germline CDR1 and CDR2 sequences are DFQATT and SNEGSKA (reference sequence). V lost 0 bases and J lost 4, with 9 bases in between. The CDR3 totals 13 residues. What was sequenced was blood, either unsorted or a sorted T cell fraction (not recorded which). This clonotype was sampled from a human donor who was either an allogeneic HSCT recipient or a stem cell or donor lymphocyte infusion donor (not recorded which). It is not recorded whose cells these are; they may come from a transplant donor. This rearrangement joins TRBV20-1 to TRBJ2-5; D is uncertain. The CDR3 sequence: CSARDPIRETQYF. The CDR3 DNA reads as TGCAGTGCTAGAGATCCCATACGAGAGACCCAGTACTTC.